This T cell receptor (beta chain) was identified in a study of blood T cell repertoires in COVID-19. Study-wide context: Spain, Italy and the United States supplied samples that represented acute and convalescent COVID-19. T cells, B-cell-depleted T cells, or PBMCs supplied cDNA or gDNA.

The CDR3 runs to 10 residues. Original handling: Amplification from reference gene primers served as the basis for estimated nucleated cell counts. Measured with immunoSEQ multiplex PCR; TCRdb has only the in-frame clones, and not every one. The V and J calls and the clone size are those of that table, but D and trimming were determined from the DNA. The profile shows approximately 61,000 clones, around four fifths of them singletons. Sequencing was carried out using peripheral blood. The genes are TRBV12-2 and TRBJ2-7; whether TRBD1, the table's D call, matches the DNA was not checked. TRBV12-2 counts as a pseudogene. The clonotype comes from a man aged 70-80 years with acute or convalescent COVID-19. DNA of the CDR3: TGTGCAAGGGCCCCCTACGAGCAGTACTTC. It translates to CARAPYEQYF.